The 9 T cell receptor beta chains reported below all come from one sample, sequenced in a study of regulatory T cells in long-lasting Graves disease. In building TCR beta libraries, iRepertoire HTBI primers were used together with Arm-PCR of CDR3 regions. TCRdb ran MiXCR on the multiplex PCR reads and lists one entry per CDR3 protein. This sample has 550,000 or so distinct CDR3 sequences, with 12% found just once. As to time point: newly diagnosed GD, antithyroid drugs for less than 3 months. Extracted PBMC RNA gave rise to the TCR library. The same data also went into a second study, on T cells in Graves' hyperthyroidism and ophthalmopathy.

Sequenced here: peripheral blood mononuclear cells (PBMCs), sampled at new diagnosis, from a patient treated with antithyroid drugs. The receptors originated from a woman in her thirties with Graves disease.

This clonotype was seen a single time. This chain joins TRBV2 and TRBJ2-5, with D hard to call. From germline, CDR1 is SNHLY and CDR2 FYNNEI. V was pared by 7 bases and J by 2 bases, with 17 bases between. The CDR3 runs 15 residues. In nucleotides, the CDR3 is TGTGCCAGCAAATTGTCGCGGATGGGGCAAGAGACCCAGTACTTC. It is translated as CASKLSRMGQETQYF.

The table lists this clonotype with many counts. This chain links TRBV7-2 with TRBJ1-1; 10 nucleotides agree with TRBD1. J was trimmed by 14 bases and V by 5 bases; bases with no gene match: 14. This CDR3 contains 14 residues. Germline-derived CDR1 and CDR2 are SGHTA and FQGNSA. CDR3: CASSPGQGRVIGFF. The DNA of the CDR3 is TGTGCCAGCAGCCCGGGACAGGGGAGGGTAATTGGGTTCTTT.

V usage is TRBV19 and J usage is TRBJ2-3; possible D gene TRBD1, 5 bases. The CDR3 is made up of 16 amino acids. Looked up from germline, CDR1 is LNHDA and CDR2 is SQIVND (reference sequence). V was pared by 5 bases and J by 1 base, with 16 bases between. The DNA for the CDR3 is TGTGCCAGTAGTGCAGGGATGCGCCCCGGCACAGATACGCAGTATTTT. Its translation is CASSAGMRPGTDTQYF. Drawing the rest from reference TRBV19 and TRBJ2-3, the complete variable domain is DGGITQSPKYLFRKEGQNVTLSCEQNLNHDAMYWYRQDPGQGLRLIYYSQIVNDFQKGDIAEGYSVSREKKESFPLTVTSAQKNPTAFYLCASSAGMRPGTDTQYFGPGTRLTVL.

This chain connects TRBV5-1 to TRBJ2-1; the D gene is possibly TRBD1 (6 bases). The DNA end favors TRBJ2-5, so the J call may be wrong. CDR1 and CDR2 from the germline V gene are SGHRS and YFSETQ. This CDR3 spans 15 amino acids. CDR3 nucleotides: TGCGCCAGCAGCTTGGATCAGGGGACAAAAGAGACCCAGTACTTC. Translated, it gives CASSLDQGTKETQYF.

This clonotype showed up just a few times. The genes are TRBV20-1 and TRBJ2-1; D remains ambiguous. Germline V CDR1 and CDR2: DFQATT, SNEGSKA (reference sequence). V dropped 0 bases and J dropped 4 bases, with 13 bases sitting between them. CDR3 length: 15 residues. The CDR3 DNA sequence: TGCAGTGCTAGAGACCTCCCTGGAGTGTACAATGAGCAGTTCTTC. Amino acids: CSARDLPGVYNEQFF.

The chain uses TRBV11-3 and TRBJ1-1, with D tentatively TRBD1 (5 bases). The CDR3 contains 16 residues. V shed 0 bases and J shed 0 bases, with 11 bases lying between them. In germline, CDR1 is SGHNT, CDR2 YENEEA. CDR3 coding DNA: TGTGCCAGCAGCTTAGATGGGACGGTTATGAACACTGAAGCTTTCTTT. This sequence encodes CASSLDGTVMNTEAFF.

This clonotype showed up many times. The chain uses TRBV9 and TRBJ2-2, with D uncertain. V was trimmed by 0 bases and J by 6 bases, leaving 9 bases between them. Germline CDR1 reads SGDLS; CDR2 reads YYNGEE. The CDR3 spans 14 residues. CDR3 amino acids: CASSVVMGSGELFF. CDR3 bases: TGTGCCAGCAGCGTAGTGATGGGGTCCGGGGAGCTGTTTTTT. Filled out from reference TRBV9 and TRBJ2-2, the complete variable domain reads DSGVTQTPKHLITATGQRVTLRCSPRSGDLSVYWYQQSLDQGLQFLIQYYNGEERAKGNILERFSAQQFPDLHSELNLSSLELGDSALYFCASSVVMGSGELFFGEGSRLTVL.

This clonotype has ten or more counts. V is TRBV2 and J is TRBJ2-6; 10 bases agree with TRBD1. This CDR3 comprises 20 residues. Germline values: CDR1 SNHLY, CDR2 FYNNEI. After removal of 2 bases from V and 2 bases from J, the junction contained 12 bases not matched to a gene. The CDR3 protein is CASSELGTGEIATGANVLTF. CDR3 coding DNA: TGTGCCAGCAGTGAATTAGGGACAGGGGAGATAGCAACTGGGGCCAACGTCCTGACTTTC.

The CDR3 DNA follows: TGTGCCAGTAGTATCCGCCGGGGGCGCATCGAGCAGTACTTC. Protein: CASSIRRGRIEQYF. J is TRBJ2-7 and V is TRBV19; tentatively, D is TRBD1 or TRBD2 (6 bases each). This CDR3 contains 14 residues. Looked up from germline, CDR1 is LNHDA and CDR2 is SQIVND (reference sequence). V was shortened by 3 bases and J by 6 bases, with 15 bases between the two germline ends.